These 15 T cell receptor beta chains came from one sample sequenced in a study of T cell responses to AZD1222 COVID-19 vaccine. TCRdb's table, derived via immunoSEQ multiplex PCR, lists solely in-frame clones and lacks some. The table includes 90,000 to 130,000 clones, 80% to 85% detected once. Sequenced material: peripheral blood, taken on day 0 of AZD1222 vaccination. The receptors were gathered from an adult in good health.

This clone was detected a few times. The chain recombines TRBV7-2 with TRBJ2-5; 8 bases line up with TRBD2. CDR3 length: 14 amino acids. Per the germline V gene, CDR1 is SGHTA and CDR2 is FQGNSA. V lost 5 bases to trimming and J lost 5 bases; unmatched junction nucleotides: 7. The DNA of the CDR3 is TGTGCCAGCAGCATCACCGGGGGGGCGGAGACCCAGTACTTC. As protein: CASSITGGAETQYF.

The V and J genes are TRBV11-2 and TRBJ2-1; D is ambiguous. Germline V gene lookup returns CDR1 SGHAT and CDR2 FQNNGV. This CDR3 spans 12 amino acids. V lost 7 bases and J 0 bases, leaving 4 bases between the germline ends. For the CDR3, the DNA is TGTGCCAGCAAGTTCTCCTACAATGAGCAGTTCTTC. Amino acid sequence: CASKFSYNEQFF.

The CDR3 region is CASGVGSTIYYGYTF. The DNA of the CDR3 is TGTGCCAGCGGGGTAGGGTCGACAATATACTATGGCTACACCTTC. The gene calls are TRBV6-5 and TRBJ1-2; D remains ambiguous. V dropped 8 bases and J dropped 3 bases, with 19 bases sitting between them. The CDR3 contains 15 residues. From germline, CDR1 is MNHEY and CDR2 SVGAGI.

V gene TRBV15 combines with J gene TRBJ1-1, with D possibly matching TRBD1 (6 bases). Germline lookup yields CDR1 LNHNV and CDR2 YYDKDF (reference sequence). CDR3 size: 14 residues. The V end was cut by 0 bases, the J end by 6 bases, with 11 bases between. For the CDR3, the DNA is TGTGCCACCAGCAGAGATCGGAGGGGGTCTGAAGCTTTCTTT. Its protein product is CATSRDRRGSEAFF.

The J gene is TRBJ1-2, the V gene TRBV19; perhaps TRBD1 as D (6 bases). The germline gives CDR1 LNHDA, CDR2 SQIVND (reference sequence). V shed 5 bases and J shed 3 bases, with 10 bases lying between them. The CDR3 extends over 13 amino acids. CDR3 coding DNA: TGTGCCAGTAGTTTGGACAGAGACTATGGCTACACCTTC. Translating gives CASSLDRDYGYTF.

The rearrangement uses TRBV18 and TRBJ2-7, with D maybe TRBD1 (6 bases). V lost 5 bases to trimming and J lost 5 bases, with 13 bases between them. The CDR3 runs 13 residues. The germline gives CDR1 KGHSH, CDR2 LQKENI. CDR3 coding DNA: TGTGCCAGCTCAAGGGGGAGTGGGGACGAGCAGTACTTC. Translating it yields CASSRGSGDEQYF.

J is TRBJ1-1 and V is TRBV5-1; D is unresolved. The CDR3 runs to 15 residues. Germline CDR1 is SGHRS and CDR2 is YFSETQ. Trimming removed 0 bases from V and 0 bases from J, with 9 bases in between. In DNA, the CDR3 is TGCGCCAGCAGCTTGGGCGACTATATGAACACTGAAGCTTTCTTT. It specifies CASSLGDYMNTEAFF.

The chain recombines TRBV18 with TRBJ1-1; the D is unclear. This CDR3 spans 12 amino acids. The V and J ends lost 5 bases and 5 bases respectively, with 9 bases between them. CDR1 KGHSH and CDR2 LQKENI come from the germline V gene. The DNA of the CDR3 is TGTGCCAGCTCAAAGATCGGTACTGAAGCTTTCTTT. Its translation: CASSKIGTEAFF.

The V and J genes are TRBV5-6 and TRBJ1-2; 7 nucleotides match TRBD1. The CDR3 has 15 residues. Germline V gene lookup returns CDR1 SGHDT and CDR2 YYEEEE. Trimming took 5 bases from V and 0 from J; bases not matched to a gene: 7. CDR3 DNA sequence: TGTGCCAGCAGACTACTACAGGGGACTAACTATGGCTACACCTTC. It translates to CASRLLQGTNYGYTF.

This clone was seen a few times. The CDR3 coding sequence is TGTGCCAGCAGCTCATCCCGGGACACTTCTATCAATGAGCAGTTCTTC. It yields the protein CASSSSRDTSINEQFF. The V gene is TRBV13, the J gene TRBJ2-1; D might be TRBD1 (6 bases). The germline V and J ends were trimmed by 4 bases and 6 bases, with 19 bases remaining between them. Looked up from germline, CDR1 is PRHDT and CDR2 is FYEKMQ (reference sequence). The CDR3 has 16 residues. Combining the CDR3 with reference TRBV13 and TRBJ2-1 gives the whole variable domain AAGVIQSPRHLIKEKRETATLKCYPIPRHDTVYWYQQGPGQDPQFLISFYEKMQSDKGSIPDRFSAQQFSDYHSELNMSSLELGDSALYFCASSSSRDTSINEQFFGPGTRLTVL.

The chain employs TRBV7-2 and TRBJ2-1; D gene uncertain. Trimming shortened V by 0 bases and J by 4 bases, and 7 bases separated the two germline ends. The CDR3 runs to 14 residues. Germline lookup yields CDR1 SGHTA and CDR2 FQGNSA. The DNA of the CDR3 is TGTGCCAGCAGCTTAGCGGGCAGATACAATGAGCAGTTCTTC. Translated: CASSLAGRYNEQFF.

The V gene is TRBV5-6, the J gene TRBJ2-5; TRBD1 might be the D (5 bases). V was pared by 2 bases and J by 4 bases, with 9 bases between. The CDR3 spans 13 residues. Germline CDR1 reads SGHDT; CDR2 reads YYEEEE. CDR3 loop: CASSFQGGETQYF. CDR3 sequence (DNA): TGTGCCAGCAGCTTTCAGGGCGGAGAGACCCAGTACTTC.

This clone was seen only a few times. The CDR3 loop reads CASSQGLVWGMSTEAFF. CDR3 coding DNA: TGTGCCAGCAGCCAAGGTCTAGTATGGGGGATGAGCACTGAAGCTTTCTTT. The rearrangement uses TRBV7-2 and TRBJ1-1; maybe TRBD1 (5 bases). This CDR3 has 17 amino acids. The germline CDR1 and CDR2 sequences are SGHTA and FQGNSA. Trimming shortened V by 5 bases and J by 4 bases, and 23 bases separated the two germline ends.

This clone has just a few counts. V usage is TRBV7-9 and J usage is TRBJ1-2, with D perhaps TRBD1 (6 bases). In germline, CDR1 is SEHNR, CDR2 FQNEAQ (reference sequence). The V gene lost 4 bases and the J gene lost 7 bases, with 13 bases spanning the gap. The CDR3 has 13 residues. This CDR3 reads CASSSPGARGYTF. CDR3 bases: TGTGCCAGCAGCTCCCCAGGGGCGCGTGGCTACACCTTC.

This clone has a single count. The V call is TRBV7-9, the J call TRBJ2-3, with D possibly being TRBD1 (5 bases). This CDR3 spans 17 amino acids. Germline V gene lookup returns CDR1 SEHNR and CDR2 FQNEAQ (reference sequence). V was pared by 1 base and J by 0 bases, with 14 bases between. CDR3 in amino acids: CASSLGWGRVSTDTQYF. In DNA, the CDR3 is TGTGCCAGCAGCTTAGGTTGGGGCCGAGTTAGCACAGATACGCAGTATTTT.